This TCR beta chain appears in the sequencing data of a study of T cell changes during pregnancy in multiple sclerosis. There are a few counts of this clone. The CDR3 consists of 13 residues. Trimming cost V 0 bases and J 4 bases, with 6 bases left between them. In germline, CDR1 is LGHNA, CDR2 YNFKEQ. Here immunoSEQ multiplex PCR was the method, and the copy in TCRdb shows in-frame clones only, minus some. The sample carries 44,000 or so clones, under 90% recorded once. The gene calls are TRBV4-2 and TRBJ1-1; D remains unclear. The receptor was derived from a female donor in good health, enrolled as a control in a pregnancy study. This specimen was peripheral blood, taken in the first trimester of pregnancy. The CDR3 sequence: CASSQDWATEAFF. The CDR3 nucleotides are TGTGCCAGCAGCCAAGACTGGGCCACTGAAGCTTTCTTT.